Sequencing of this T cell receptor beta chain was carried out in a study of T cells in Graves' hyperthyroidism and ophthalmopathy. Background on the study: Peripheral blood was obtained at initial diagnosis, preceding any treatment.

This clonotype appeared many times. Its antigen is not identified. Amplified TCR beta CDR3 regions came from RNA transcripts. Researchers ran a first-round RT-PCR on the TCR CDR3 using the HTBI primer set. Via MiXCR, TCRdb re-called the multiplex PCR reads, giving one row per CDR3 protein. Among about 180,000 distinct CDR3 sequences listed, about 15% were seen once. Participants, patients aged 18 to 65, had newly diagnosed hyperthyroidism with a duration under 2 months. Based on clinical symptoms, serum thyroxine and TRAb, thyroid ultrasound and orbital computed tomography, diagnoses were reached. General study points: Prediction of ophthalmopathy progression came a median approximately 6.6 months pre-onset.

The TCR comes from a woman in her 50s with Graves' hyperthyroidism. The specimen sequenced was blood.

Here the CDR3 DNA reads TGCGCCAGCAGCCTTGGAGGGACAGACAATCAGCCCCAGCATTTT. This encodes CASSLGGTDNQPQHF. The chain has TRBV5-1 and TRBJ1-5; 7 bases fit TRBD1. The CDR3 covers 15 residues. With V trimmed by 4 bases and J by 3 bases, 7 bases remained unmatched. CDR1 and CDR2 from the germline V gene are SGHRS and YFSETQ.